A selection of T cell receptor beta chains follows, all from one sample in a study of T cell responses to AZD1222 COVID-19 vaccine. Using immunoSEQ multiplex PCR, the repertoire was profiled, and TCRdb retains in-frame clones only, with some absent. The data show 180,000 or so clones, with about 91% seen just once and roughly 1.4% held by the top ten. The starting material was peripheral blood, obtained 28 days after the second AZD1222 dose. Source of these receptors: an adult who received the AZD1222 COVID-19 vaccine. Both conserved end residues are part of each CDR3. The D gene is left open where the match is weak. The size field is filled for only some rows; it gives once, few, many or a size class.

CDR3 length: 14; V gene: TRBV7-8; J gene: TRBJ2-7; clone size: NA; D gene: TRBD1; CDR3 protein: CASSRTGAPYEQYF; CDR3 DNA: TGTGCCAGCAGCCGAACAGGGGCGCCCTACGAGCAGTACTTC
CDR3 length: 15; V gene: TRBV19; J gene: TRBJ1-5; clone size: once; D gene: TRBD1; CDR3 protein: CASSPRDRGLQPQHF; CDR3 DNA: TGTGCCAGTAGTCCCCGGGACAGGGGGCTCCAGCCCCAGCATTTT
CDR3 length: 15; V gene: TRBV20-1; J gene: TRBJ1-1; clone size: once; D gene: TRBD1; CDR3 protein: CSASGTAPMNTEAFF; CDR3 DNA: TGCAGTGCTAGTGGGACAGCTCCTATGAACACTGAAGCTTTCTTT
CDR3 length: 16; V gene: TRBV25-1; J gene: TRBJ2-5; clone size: once; D gene: TRBD1; CDR3 protein: CASSAWRQGARETQYF; CDR3 DNA: TGTGCCAGCAGTGCTTGGAGACAGGGGGCGAGGGAGACCCAGTACTTC
CDR3 length: 16; V gene: TRBV11-2; J gene: TRBJ2-1; clone size: NA; D gene: TRBD2; CDR3 protein: CASSPIGGRAYNEQFF; CDR3 DNA: TGTGCCAGCAGCCCTATCGGCGGGAGGGCCTACAATGAGCAGTTCTTC
CDR3 length: 16; V gene: TRBV5-1; J gene: TRBJ2-1; clone size: NA; D gene: NA; CDR3 protein: CASSLKGIWTDGEQFF; CDR3 DNA: TGCGCCAGCAGCTTGAAGGGCATTTGGACCGACGGTGAGCAGTTCTTC
CDR3 length: 14; V gene: TRBV2; J gene: TRBJ1-2; clone size: once; D gene: TRBD1; CDR3 protein: CASRELTGGGGYTF; CDR3 DNA: TGTGCCAGCAGGGAACTGACAGGGGGCGGTGGCTACACCTTC
CDR3 length: 15; V gene: TRBV5-4; J gene: TRBJ1-6; clone size: few; D gene: NA; CDR3 protein: CASSPGGGRNSPLHF; CDR3 DNA: TGTGCCAGCAGCCCCGGAGGGGGAAGGAATTCACCCCTCCACTTT
CDR3 length: 13; V gene: TRBV10-2; J gene: TRBJ2-7; clone size: NA; D gene: NA; CDR3 protein: CASSSGTGYEQYF; CDR3 DNA: TGCGCCAGCAGCTCCGGGACTGGCTACGAGCAGTACTTC
CDR3 length: 16; V gene: TRBV6-1; J gene: TRBJ1-1; clone size: NA; D gene: TRBD1; CDR3 protein: CASSEVDVGQGYEAFF; CDR3 DNA: TGTGCCAGCAGTGAAGTTGACGTCGGACAGGGATATGAAGCTTTCTTT
CDR3 length: 14; V gene: TRBV6-2/TRBV6-3; J gene: TRBJ1-5; clone size: NA; D gene: TRBD1; CDR3 protein: CASSQLTGEQPQHF; CDR3 DNA: TGTGCCAGCAGCCAGTTGACAGGGGAACAGCCCCAGCATTTT
CDR3 length: 17; V gene: TRBV5-8; J gene: TRBJ1-6; clone size: NA; D gene: TRBD1; CDR3 protein: CASSSYPGTGINSPLHF; CDR3 DNA: TGTGCCAGCAGCTCCTATCCCGGGACAGGGATTAATTCACCCCTCCACTTT
CDR3 length: 14; V gene: TRBV4-3; J gene: TRBJ2-7; clone size: NA; D gene: TRBD2; CDR3 protein: CASSKGRDYYEQYF; CDR3 DNA: TGCGCCAGCAGCAAAGGGAGGGACTACTACGAGCAGTACTTC
CDR3 length: 11; V gene: TRBV27; J gene: TRBJ2-7; clone size: once; D gene: NA; CDR3 protein: CASSSRGEQYF; CDR3 DNA: TGTGCCAGCAGTTCCAGGGGCGAGCAGTACTTC
CDR3 length: 12; V gene: TRBV28; J gene: TRBJ1-6; clone size: NA; D gene: NA; CDR3 protein: CASRRGNSPLHF; CDR3 DNA: TGTGCCAGCAGGCGGGGTAATTCACCCCTCCACTTT
CDR3 length: 15; V gene: TRBV5-1; J gene: TRBJ1-2; clone size: NA; D gene: TRBD1; CDR3 protein: CASSVTQGADYGYTF; CDR3 DNA: TGCGCCAGCAGCGTAACCCAGGGGGCGGACTATGGCTACACCTTC
CDR3 length: 17; V gene: TRBV15; J gene: TRBJ1-2; clone size: NA; D gene: NA; CDR3 protein: CATSSTNYQGSRPGYTF; CDR3 DNA: TGTGCCACCAGCAGCACAAACTATCAGGGGTCCAGGCCTGGCTACACCTTC
CDR3 length: 13; V gene: TRBV30; J gene: TRBJ1-2; clone size: NA; D gene: NA; CDR3 protein: CAWSVEGVGGYTF; CDR3 DNA: TGTGCCTGGAGTGTAGAGGGGGTAGGGGGCTACACCTTC
CDR3 length: 13; V gene: TRBV7-2; J gene: TRBJ1-5; clone size: NA; D gene: NA; CDR3 protein: CASSQTGSQPQHF; CDR3 DNA: TGTGCCAGCAGCCAAACAGGGTCTCAGCCCCAGCATTTT
CDR3 length: 15; V gene: TRBV7-2; J gene: TRBJ1-4; clone size: NA; D gene: NA; CDR3 protein: CASSLEQGRAEKLFF; CDR3 DNA: TGTGCCAGCAGCTTAGAGCAGGGGCGGGCTGAAAAACTGTTTTTT
CDR3 length: 18; V gene: TRBV27; J gene: TRBJ2-3; clone size: NA; D gene: TRBD2; CDR3 protein: CASRRTSGRSLPTDTQYF; CDR3 DNA: TGTGCCAGCAGGAGGACTAGCGGGAGGTCCCTCCCCACAGATACGCAGTATTTT
CDR3 length: 14; V gene: TRBV24-1; J gene: TRBJ1-1; clone size: NA; D gene: NA; CDR3 protein: CATTSGVLGTEAFF; CDR3 DNA: TGTGCCACCACCTCAGGGGTATTAGGCACTGAAGCTTTCTTT
CDR3 length: 16; V gene: TRBV29-1; J gene: TRBJ1-4; clone size: NA; D gene: NA; CDR3 protein: CSVEKVSAATNEKLFF; CDR3 DNA: TGCAGCGTTGAAAAGGTGTCGGCAGCAACTAATGAAAAACTGTTTTTT
CDR3 length: 16; V gene: TRBV25-1; J gene: TRBJ1-1; clone size: NA; D gene: NA; CDR3 protein: CASSEVKGWMNTEAFF; CDR3 DNA: TGTGCCAGCAGTGAGGTAAAGGGATGGATGAACACTGAAGCTTTCTTT
CDR3 length: 13; V gene: TRBV24-1; J gene: TRBJ2-1; clone size: NA; D gene: NA; CDR3 protein: CATSDGGSNEQFF; CDR3 DNA: TGTGCCACCAGTGATGGGGGTAGCAATGAGCAGTTCTTC
CDR3 length: 16; V gene: TRBV6-4; J gene: TRBJ1-2; clone size: NA; D gene: TRBD1; CDR3 protein: CASSADTGGWDYGYTF; CDR3 DNA: TGTGCCAGCAGTGCCGATACAGGGGGCTGGGACTATGGCTACACCTTC
CDR3 length: 17; V gene: TRBV4-1; J gene: TRBJ2-3; clone size: NA; D gene: TRBD2; CDR3 protein: CASSQRGGNPGTDTQYF; CDR3 DNA: TGCGCCAGCAGCCAGCGGGGGGGTAACCCCGGCACAGATACGCAGTATTTT
CDR3 length: 12; V gene: TRBV7-9; J gene: TRBJ2-1; clone size: NA; D gene: NA; CDR3 protein: CASRLWDNEQFF; CDR3 DNA: TGTGCCAGCAGGTTATGGGACAATGAGCAGTTCTTC
CDR3 length: 15; V gene: TRBV27; J gene: TRBJ2-6; clone size: NA; D gene: NA; CDR3 protein: CASSRQGSGANVLTF; CDR3 DNA: TGTGCCAGCAGTCGGCAGGGCTCTGGGGCCAACGTCCTGACTTTC
CDR3 length: 15; V gene: TRBV15; J gene: TRBJ1-1; clone size: NA; D gene: NA; CDR3 protein: CATSRPTTGNTEAFF; CDR3 DNA: TGTGCCACCAGCAGACCAACCACAGGGAACACTGAAGCTTTCTTT
CDR3 length: 19; V gene: TRBV6-4; J gene: TRBJ1-1; clone size: NA; D gene: NA; CDR3 protein: CATATGPISTGPANTEAFF; CDR3 DNA: TGTGCCACTGCGACGGGACCTATCTCGACGGGACCGGCGAACACTGAAGCTTTCTTT